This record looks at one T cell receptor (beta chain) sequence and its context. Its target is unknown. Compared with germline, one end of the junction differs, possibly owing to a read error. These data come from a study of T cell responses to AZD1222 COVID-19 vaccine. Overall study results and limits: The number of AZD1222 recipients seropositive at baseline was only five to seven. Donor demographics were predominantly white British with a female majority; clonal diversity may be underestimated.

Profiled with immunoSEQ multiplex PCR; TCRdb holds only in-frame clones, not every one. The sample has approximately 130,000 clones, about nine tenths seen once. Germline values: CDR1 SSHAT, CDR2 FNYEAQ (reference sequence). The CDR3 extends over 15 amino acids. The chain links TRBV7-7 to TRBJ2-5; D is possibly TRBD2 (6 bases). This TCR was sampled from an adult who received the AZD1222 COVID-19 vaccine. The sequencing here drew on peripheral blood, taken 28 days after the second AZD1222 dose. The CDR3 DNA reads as TGTGCTAGCAGCCCAGGGTCGGCGGGGCGGGAGACCCAGTACTTC. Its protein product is CASSPGSAGRETQYF.